A selection of T cell receptor beta chains follows, all from one sample in a study of cytomegalovirus exposure and HLA in healthy donors. Method: immunoSEQ multiplex PCR; TCRdb's copy keeps in-frame clones and lacks some. This table holds more than 95,000 clones, 76% found once. The material sequenced was PBMCs. These receptors were collected from a man in his forties in good health and CMV-seropositive. Each CDR3 is given with its conserved first and last residue. Each record gives: J gene, CDR3 length, V gene, clone size, D gene, CDR3 DNA, CDR3 protein. The D gene is left open where the match is weak. The size of a clone is reported for some rows only, either as once, few or many, or as a class for expanded clones.

>TRBJ2-1|15|TRBV27|few|TRBD2
TGTGCCAGCAGTGACGGGACTAGCGGGGCTAATGAGCAGTTCTTC
CASSDGTSGANEQFF
>TRBJ2-5|13|TRBV6-6|few|.
TGTGCCAGCAGTCGAGGGCAGCAGGAGACCCAGTACTTC
CASSRGQQETQYF
>TRBJ2-1|15|TRBV30|few|TRBD1
TGTGCCTGGAGTGGGGGGACAGGGATTTACAATGAGCAGTTCTTC
CAWSGGTGIYNEQFF
>TRBJ1-3|17|TRBV7-6|.|.
TGTGCCAGCAGCTTAAGGCAGGCCCTCTCCTCTGGAAACACCATATATTTT
CASSLRQALSSGNTIYF
>TRBJ1-2|14|TRBV6-5|.|.
TGTGCCAGCACCGACCGGGGAGGTAACTATGGCTACACCTTC
CASTDRGGNYGYTF
>TRBJ1-2|18|TRBV4-2|.|.
TGTGCCAGCAGCCAAGATAATGCGGGCCGCGGTGGCCCTAGGCGCTACACCTTC
CASSQDNAGRGGPRRYTF
>TRBJ1-2|16|TRBV5-5|.|.
TGTGCCAGCAGCCCCCAGACAGCGATAGCTAACTATGGCTACACCTTC
CASSPQTAIANYGYTF
>TRBJ2-3|16|TRBV9|once|.
TGTGCCAGCAGCGTAGGGCCAGGGACTAGCACAGATACGCAGTATTTT
CASSVGPGTSTDTQYF
>TRBJ2-1|15|TRBV15|.|TRBD2
TGTGCCACCAGCAGAGGCGGGAGGGGTTACAATGAGCAGTTCTTC
CATSRGGRGYNEQFF
>TRBJ2-7|14|TRBV6-6|.|.
TGTGCCAGCAGTTACTTTCGCGGGGTCTACGAGCAGTACTTC
CASSYFRGVYEQYF
>TRBJ1-4|16|TRBV7-9|.|TRBD1
TGTGCCAGCAGTTTTCTCGACAGGGGGCAGGGTGAAAAACTGTTTTTT
CASSFLDRGQGEKLFF
>TRBJ2-5|14|TRBV28|.|.
TGTGCCAGCAGTTTGGGAGGCTCACAAGAGACCCAGTACTTC
CASSLGGSQETQYF
>TRBJ2-1|15|TRBV6-5|.|TRBD2
TGTGCCAGCAGCCCGGGACTAGCGGTCTACAATAAGCAGTTCTTC
CASSPGLAVYNKQFF
>TRBJ2-5|15|TRBV6-6|.|.
TGTGCCAGCAGTTACGTCTCCAGTCCTCAAGAGACCCAGTACTTC
CASSYVSSPQETQYF
>TRBJ1-6|14|TRBV7-9|.|.
TGTGCCAGCAGCTTAGTAGGGGATGCTTCACCCCTCCACTTT
CASSLVGDASPLHF
>TRBJ2-3|16|TRBV19|.|TRBD2
TGTGCCAGTAGTGTGGGACTAGCGGGAAGGACAGATACGCAGTATTTT
CASSVGLAGRTDTQYF
>TRBJ2-6|17|TRBV2|few|.
TGTGCCAGCAGTCGGAGACAGGGACTCTCTGGGGCCAACGGCCTGACTTTC
CASSRRQGLSGANGLTF
>TRBJ1-2|15|TRBV5-6|.|TRBD1
TGTGCCAGCAGCCCGAGGACAGGGGGCGACTATGGCTACACCTTC
CASSPRTGGDYGYTF
>TRBJ2-1|15|TRBV5-6|.|TRBD2
TGTGCCAGCAGCCCCCTAGCGGCCTCGAATTATGAGCAGTTCTTC
CASSPLAASNYEQFF
>TRBJ2-3|15|TRBV7-8|.|.
TGTGCCAGCAGCTTACAGGGGCAGCGCACAGATACGCAGTATTTT
CASSLQGQRTDTQYF
>TRBJ2-1|15|TRBV7-9|.|.
TGTGCCAGCAGCTTAGGGCAGGGAATCCGCAATGAGCAGTTCTTC
CASSLGQGIRNEQFF
>TRBJ2-1|12|TRBV29-1|.|.
TGCAGCGTTGGGAGGGGTACGTATGAGCAGTTCTTC
CSVGRGTYEQFF
>TRBJ1-1|14|TRBV19|.|.
TGTGCCAGTAGCGCCCAAGGGAGCGGCACTGAAGCTTTCTTT
CASSAQGSGTEAFF
>TRBJ1-3|14|TRBV28|once|.
TGTGCCAGCAGTTTTCGGGGGGCTGGAAACACCATATATTTT
CASSFRGAGNTIYF
>TRBJ1-4|15|TRBV10-2|.|.
TGCGCCAGCAGTGGAGGCAGGGGCGCCGGCGAAAAACTGTTTTTT
CASSGGRGAGEKLFF
>TRBJ2-1|13|TRBV5-5|.|.
TGTGCCAGCAGCTTGGCGGGAGTCAATGAGCAGTTCTTC
CASSLAGVNEQFF
>TRBJ1-2|12|TRBV19|.|TRBD1
TGTGCCACTACTCCAGGGGGAAGTGGCTACACCTTC
CATTPGGSGYTF
>TRBJ2-2|14|TRBV10-3|few|.
TGTGCCATCAGTGAGTTTAGCCTTCCCGGGGAGCTGTTTTTT
CAISEFSLPGELFF
>TRBJ1-4|14|TRBV5-1|once|TRBD1
TGCGCCAGCAGCTCCGGGACAGGGGTCGAAAAACTGTTTTTT
CASSSGTGVEKLFF
>TRBJ1-2|15|TRBV4-1|.|.
TGCGCCAGCAGCCAAGTTGACAGAGACCGCTATGGCTACACCTTC
CASSQVDRDRYGYTF
>TRBJ2-7|16|TRBV28|once|TRBD1
TGTGCCAGCAGTTTTAGAGGACAGGGGGCTCAGTACGAGCAGTACTTC
CASSFRGQGAQYEQYF
>TRBJ2-5|16|TRBV9|.|TRBD1
TGTGCCAGCAGCACAACCGGGACAGGGCCTCAAGAGACCCAGTACTTC
CASSTTGTGPQETQYF
>TRBJ2-5|13|TRBV11-3|.|TRBD2
TGTGCCAGCGGGAGGGCGCTCGAAGAGACCCAGTACTTC
CASGRALEETQYF
>TRBJ2-3|15|TRBV7-2|.|TRBD1
TGTGCCAGCAGCCCCGGGACAGGGTGGCCAGATACGCAGTATTTT
CASSPGTGWPDTQYF
>TRBJ2-1|14|TRBV5-4|.|TRBD2
TGTGCCAGCAGCTCCCTAGCGGAGGGTAATGAGCAGTTCTTC
CASSSLAEGNEQFF
>TRBJ1-2|13|TRBV7-2|.|.
TGTGCCAGCAGCTTAGACTCGGGCTATGGCTACACCTTC
CASSLDSGYGYTF
>TRBJ1-1|11|TRBV7-9|.|.
TGTGCCAGCAGTCGGAACACTGAAGCTTTCTTT
CASSRNTEAFF
>TRBJ2-1|13|TRBV9|once|.
TGTGCCAGCAGCCCTTGGTCAGGGGATCGGCAGTTCTTC
CASSPWSGDRQFF
>TRBJ1-2|14|TRBV14|few|.
TGTGCCAGCAGCCAATTGGACAAGGGTCATGGCTACACCTTC
CASSQLDKGHGYTF
>TRBJ2-7|14|TRBV5-4|few|.
TGTGCCAGCAGCTTGGACGTATCAGGATCCGAGCAGTACTTC
CASSLDVSGSEQYF
>TRBJ2-7|12|TRBV7-8|.|.
TGTGCCAGCAGGAACCAGGGTTACGAGCAGTACTTC
CASRNQGYEQYF